This TCR beta chain came from a study of cytomegalovirus exposure and HLA in healthy donors. Broader study findings: A later analysis linked a missense variant in DCLRE1C to the trimming of TCR beta V and J genes. Overall, roughly 170 TCR beta chains were annotated as cytomegalovirus-associated. Reported performance of the classifier showed diagnosis of cytomegalovirus status with high specificity and sensitivity.

13 Jbeta primers and 60 Vbeta primers were used for the PCR. Data came from immunoSEQ multiplex PCR; TCRdb stores just in-frame clones and leaves some out. The sample shows under 200,000 clones, roughly 80% of them seen only once. The CDR3 runs 17 residues. Trimming removed 2 bases from V and 0 bases from J, with 14 bases in between. Germline loops: CDR1 MDHEN, CDR2 SYDVKM. As concerns this clone: As yet, its antigen is unknown.

The specimen sequenced was PBMCs. The chain uses TRBV28 and TRBJ1-5; D is possibly TRBD1 (6 bases). The TCR originated in a woman aged 40 to 50 in good health and CMV-seronegative. The CDR3 protein is CASSLAPDSYSNQPQHF. In DNA form, the CDR3 reads TGTGCCAGCAGTTTAGCCCCGGACAGCTATAGCAATCAGCCCCAGCATTTT.